This TCR beta chain was retrieved from a study of shared T cell receptors in the human thymus. Profiling relied on immunoSEQ multiplex PCR, and the TCRdb table lists in-frame clones only, not all of them. The profile covers 720,000 or so clones, with around 85% appearing a single time and roughly 0.01% taken by the ten largest. This sample was shared with a second study, whose subject was human thymus T cells. That study reports: Donation came from healthy Finnish infants having corrective surgery for congenital heart defects. Resections were taken during corrective heart surgery, and the thymus tissue came from these. Thymic and blood repertoires appeared to carry a bias in their V and J gene usage. Among unrelated individuals, related research reported thymic repertoires that overlapped highly.

The sample comprised thymocytes. This TCR was recovered from a girl under three years old with a congenital heart defect.

This CDR3 is CASSWTDREGTRPQETQYF. The CDR3 region has the DNA TGTGCCAGCAGTTGGACCGACAGGGAAGGGACGAGGCCCCAAGAGACCCAGTACTTC. The V call is TRBV28, the J call TRBJ2-5, with 7 bases lining up with TRBD1. This CDR3 contains 19 residues. The V segment lost 4 bases and the J segment 1 base; nucleotides outside the gene matches: 18. Germline V gene lookup returns CDR1 MDHEN and CDR2 SYDVKM.